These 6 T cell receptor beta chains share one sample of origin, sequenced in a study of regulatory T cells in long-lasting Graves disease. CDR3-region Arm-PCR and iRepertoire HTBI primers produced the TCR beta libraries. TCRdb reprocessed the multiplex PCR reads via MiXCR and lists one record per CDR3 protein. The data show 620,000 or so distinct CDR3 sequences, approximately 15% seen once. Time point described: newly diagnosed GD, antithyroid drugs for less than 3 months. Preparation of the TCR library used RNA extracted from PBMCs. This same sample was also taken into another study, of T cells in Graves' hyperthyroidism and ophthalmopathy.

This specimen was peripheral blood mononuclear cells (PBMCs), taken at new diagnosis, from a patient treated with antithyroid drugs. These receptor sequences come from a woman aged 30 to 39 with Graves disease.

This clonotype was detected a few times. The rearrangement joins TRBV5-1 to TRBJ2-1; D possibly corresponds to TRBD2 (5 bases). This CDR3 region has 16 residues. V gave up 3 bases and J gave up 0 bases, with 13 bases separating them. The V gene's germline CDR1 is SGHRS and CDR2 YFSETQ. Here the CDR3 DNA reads TGCGCCAGCAGCTCCGATCTGGGGAGCTCCTACAATGAGCAGTTCTTC. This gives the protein CASSSDLGSSYNEQFF.

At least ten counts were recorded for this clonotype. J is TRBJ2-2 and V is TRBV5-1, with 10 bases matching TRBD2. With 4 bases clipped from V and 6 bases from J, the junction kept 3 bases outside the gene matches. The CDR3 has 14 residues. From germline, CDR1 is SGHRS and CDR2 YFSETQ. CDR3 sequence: CASSLTSGAGELFF. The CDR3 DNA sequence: TGCGCCAGCAGCCTTACTAGCGGGGCCGGGGAGCTGTTTTTT.

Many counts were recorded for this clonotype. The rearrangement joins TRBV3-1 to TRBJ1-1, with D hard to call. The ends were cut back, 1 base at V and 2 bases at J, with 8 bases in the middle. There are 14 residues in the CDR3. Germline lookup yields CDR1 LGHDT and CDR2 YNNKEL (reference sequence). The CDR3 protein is CASSQVGTNTEAFF. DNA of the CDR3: TGTGCCAGCAGCCAAGTGGGAACCAACACTGAAGCTTTCTTT.

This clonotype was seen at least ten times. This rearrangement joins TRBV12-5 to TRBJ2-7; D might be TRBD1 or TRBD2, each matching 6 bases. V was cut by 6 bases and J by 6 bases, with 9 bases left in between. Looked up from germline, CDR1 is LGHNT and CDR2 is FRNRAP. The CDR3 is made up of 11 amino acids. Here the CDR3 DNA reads TGTGCTAGTGGCAAGGGGGGCGAGCAGTACTTC. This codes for CASGKGGEQYF.

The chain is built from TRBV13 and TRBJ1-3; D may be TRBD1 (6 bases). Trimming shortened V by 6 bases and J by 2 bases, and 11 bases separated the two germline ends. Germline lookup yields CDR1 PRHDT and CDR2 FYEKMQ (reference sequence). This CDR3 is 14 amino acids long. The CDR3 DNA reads TGTGCCAGCAGATCACAGGGTACTGGAAACACCATATATTTT. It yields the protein CASRSQGTGNTIYF.

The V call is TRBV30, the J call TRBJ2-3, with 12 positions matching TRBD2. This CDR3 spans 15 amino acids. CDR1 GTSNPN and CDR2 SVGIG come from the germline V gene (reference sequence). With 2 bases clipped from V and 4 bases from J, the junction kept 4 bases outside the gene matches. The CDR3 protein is CAWSLGLAGSDTQYF. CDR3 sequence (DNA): TGTGCCTGGAGTCTGGGACTAGCGGGTTCAGATACGCAGTATTTT. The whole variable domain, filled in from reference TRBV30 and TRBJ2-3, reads SQTIHQWPATLVQPVGSPLSLECTVEGTSNPNLYWYRQAAGRGLQLLFYSVGIGQISSEVPQNLSASRPQDRQFILSSKKLLLSDSGFYLCAWSLGLAGSDTQYFGPGTRLTVL.